These 32 T cell receptor beta chains originate from one sample sequenced in a study of cytomegalovirus exposure and HLA in healthy donors. The study ran its PCR with 60 Vbeta and 13 Jbeta primers. Sequencing used immunoSEQ multiplex PCR; TCRdb keeps in-frame clones, though not all of them. This sample yields a few hundred thousand clones, of which about 93% are seen a single time; approximately 1.5% belongs to the top ten. Sample: PBMCs. The receptors were gathered from a girl aged 2 to 10 in good health and CMV-seronegative.

The chain combines TRBV30 with TRBJ1-2; perhaps TRBD1 as D (6 bases). Trimming removed 5 bases at V and 0 bases at J, with 19 bases between. The CDR3 runs to 16 residues. Germline V gives CDR1 GTSNPN, CDR2 SVGIG (reference sequence). As DNA, the CDR3 is TGTGCCTGGTCCAGGGGCCGTACTTCTCCTAACTATGGCTACACCTTC. Its translation: CAWSRGRTSPNYGYTF.

The chain carries TRBV10-3 and TRBJ2-1; TRBD1 matches 9 bases. CDR1 is ENHRY, CDR2 SYGVKD, per germline. V lost 6 bases and J lost 8; bases outside the gene matches: 8. The CDR3 sequence is 14 residues long. CDR3 nucleotide sequence: TGTGCCATCAGGGTTACCACAGGGGGCGATGAGCAGTTCTTC. Translating gives CAIRVTTGGDEQFF.

The gene calls are TRBV6-5 and TRBJ1-2; D remains ambiguous. With 4 bases removed from V and 1 base from J, the gap between germline ends came to 13 bases. The CDR3 sequence is 15 residues long. CDR1 is MNHEY, CDR2 SVGAGI, per germline. The CDR3 DNA reads TGTGCCAGCAGTTCGATACTACCCAGTAACTATGGCTACACCTTC. Protein: CASSSILPSNYGYTF.

V usage is TRBV5-4 and J usage is TRBJ1-2; TRBD1 might be the D (5 bases). The CDR3 covers 13 residues. Germline V CDR1 and CDR2: SGHNT, YYREEE (reference sequence). Between the trimmed V and J ends, which lost 0 bases and 6 bases, there was a span of 9 bases. The CDR3 protein is CASSLGQMDGYTF. CDR3 in DNA: TGTGCCAGCAGCTTGGGACAGATGGATGGCTACACCTTC.

This chain uses TRBV6-6 with TRBJ2-7; the D gene is possibly TRBD2 (6 bases). Per germline, CDR1 MNHNY and CDR2 SVGAGI (reference sequence). Deletions cut 0 bases from V and 5 bases from J, with 11 bases between. This CDR3 region has 14 residues. The CDR3 nucleotides are TGTGCCAGCAGTTACTCCGGGGGAGGCGACGAGCAGTACTTC. It yields the protein CASSYSGGGDEQYF.

The gene calls are TRBV27 and TRBJ1-5; 8 positions match TRBD1. Germline V gene data show CDR1 as MNHEY and CDR2 as SMNVEV (reference sequence). The CDR3 has 14 amino acids. V lost 7 bases, J lost 5 bases, and 7 bases stayed unmatched. For the CDR3, the DNA is TGTGCCAGCATCACACCAGGGGGCCATCAGCCCCAGCATTTT. Encoded protein: CASITPGGHQPQHF.

The V and J genes are TRBV7-8 and TRBJ2-3; D might be TRBD1 (5 bases). This CDR3 has 14 amino acids. V was pared by 3 bases and J by 2 bases, with 9 bases between. From germline, CDR1 is SGHVS and CDR2 FQNEAQ. The CDR3 region is CASSFDRYTDTQYF. CDR3 nucleotide sequence: TGTGCCAGCAGCTTCGACAGATACACAGATACGCAGTATTTT.

The chain uses TRBV6-1 and TRBJ2-4; TRBD2 matches at 9 bases. Trimming took 3 bases from V and 5 from J; bases not matched to a gene: 2. Germline CDR1 MNHNS, CDR2 SASEGT. The CDR3 has 14 amino acids. The CDR3 sequence: CASSERGGQNIQYF. The CDR3 nucleotides read TGTGCCAGCAGTGAGCGGGGGGGCCAAAACATTCAGTACTTC.

The rearrangement joins TRBV7-9 to TRBJ1-5, with D possibly matching TRBD1 (6 bases). Germline V lookup: CDR1 SEHNR, CDR2 FQNEAQ (reference sequence). V lost 5 bases and J 2 bases, leaving 13 bases between the germline ends. The CDR3 sequence is 15 residues long. Written as DNA, the CDR3 is TGTGCCAGCAGCAACACAGGGCTGGGCAATCAGCCCCAGCATTTT. Translated: CASSNTGLGNQPQHF.

The chain is built from TRBV19 and TRBJ1-5; TRBD1 matches 7 bases. CDR3 length: 14 residues. The V segment lost 3 bases and the J segment 4 bases; nucleotides outside the gene matches: 3. CDR1 LNHDA and CDR2 SQIVND come from the germline V gene (reference sequence). CDR3 coding DNA: TGTGCCAGTAGTATCATGACAGGGAATCAGCCCCAGCATTTT. As protein: CASSIMTGNQPQHF.

This chain links TRBV7-9 with TRBJ1-5; 7 positions agree with TRBD1. Germline V gene data show CDR1 as SEHNR and CDR2 as FQNEAQ (reference sequence). After removal of 6 bases from V and 6 bases from J, the junction contained 11 bases not matched to a gene. This CDR3 has 15 residues. The CDR3 DNA follows: TGTGCCAGCAGAGCCCCCTACAGGGGTGGTCAGCCCCAGCATTTT. It specifies CASRAPYRGGQPQHF.

There are a few counts of this clone. The chain links TRBV6-5 to TRBJ1-1; the D is unclear. The CDR3 is 15 residues long. V lost 0 bases to trimming and J lost 1 base, with 9 bases between them. Germline CDR1 reads MNHEY; CDR2 reads SVGAGI. Here the CDR3 DNA reads TGTGCCAGCAGTTACTCGTTCGCAGGGAACACTGAAGCTTTCTTT. This codes for CASSYSFAGNTEAFF.

The gene calls are TRBV6-1 and TRBJ2-1; 7 bases are a match to TRBD2. The germline V gene encodes CDR1 MNHNS and CDR2 SASEGT. The CDR3 loop spans 16 amino acids. J lost 3 bases, V lost 3 bases, and 8 bases had no gene match. The CDR3 spells CASSELSSGLYNEQFF. CDR3 DNA sequence: TGTGCCAGCAGTGAGTTGTCTAGCGGACTCTACAATGAGCAGTTCTTC.

This clone came up a few times. This chain uses TRBV27 with TRBJ2-1, with a possible D match to TRBD2 (6 bases). Germline values: CDR1 MNHEY, CDR2 SMNVEV (reference sequence). Trimming left V 10 bases short and J 2 bases short, with 15 bases between. CDR3 length equals 14 residues. CDR3 sequence reads: CATFSGSTYNEQFF. The CDR3 bases are TGTGCCACCTTTAGCGGATCGACCTACAATGAGCAGTTCTTC.

The chain joins TRBV7-6 to TRBJ2-3; 10 bases line up with TRBD2. CDR3 length equals 19 residues. The germline V gene has CDR1 SGHVS and CDR2 FNYEAQ. Trimming removed 2 bases from V and 2 bases from J; junction bases left unmatched: 13. The CDR3 loop reads CASSLSPSPSGGDTDTQYF. CDR3 in DNA: TGTGCCAGCAGCTTATCCCCCTCCCCAAGCGGGGGGGACACAGATACGCAGTATTTT.

The chain has TRBV2 and TRBJ2-7; 13 bases match TRBD2. J was trimmed by 3 bases and V by 10 bases; bases with no gene match: 6. This CDR3 spans 14 amino acids. Germline CDR1 is SNHLY and CDR2 is FYNNEI. CDR3 bases: TGTGCCACCTACGGACTAGCGGGAGTCTACGAGCAGTACTTC. It encodes CATYGLAGVYEQYF.

This clone was found a few times. The chain has TRBV6-6 and TRBJ1-1, with D possibly TRBD1 on 5 matching bases. V was shortened by 7 bases and J by 1 base, with 13 bases between the two germline ends. The germline V gene encodes CDR1 MNHNY and CDR2 SVGAGI (reference sequence). This CDR3 contains 14 residues. CDR3 region: CASTSLGGNTEAFF. In DNA form, the CDR3 reads TGTGCCAGCACCTCCTTGGGGGGGAACACTGAAGCTTTCTTT.

The chain employs TRBV5-4 and TRBJ2-3; D is unresolved. The germline V gene encodes CDR1 SGHNT and CDR2 YYREEE (reference sequence). The V gene lost 0 bases and the J gene lost 2 bases, with 13 bases spanning the gap. The CDR3 length is 16 residues. Here the CDR3 reads CASSLGHSQTTDTQYF. The CDR3 coding sequence is TGTGCCAGCAGCTTGGGACACTCACAGACCACAGATACGCAGTATTTT. The full variable domain, rest sourced from reference TRBV5-4 and TRBJ2-3, is ETGVTQSPTHLIKTRGQQVTLRCSSQSGHNTVSWYQQALGQGPQFIFQYYREEENGRGNFPPRFSGLQFPNYSSELNVNALELDDSALYLCASSLGHSQTTDTQYFGPGTRLTVL.

The chain joins TRBV5-1 to TRBJ1-5; TRBD1 aligns across 9 bases. The ends lost 0 bases at V and 5 bases at J; junction bases unmatched: 3. The CDR3 consists of 15 residues. CDR1 and CDR2 (germline): SGHRS, YFSETQ. CDR3 protein: CASSLGQGVDQPQHF. In DNA form, the CDR3 reads TGCGCCAGCAGCTTGGGACAGGGGGTTGATCAGCCCCAGCATTTT.

This sequence joins TRBV15 and TRBJ1-1, with unresolved D. V lost 1 base and J lost 5, with 11 bases in between. From germline, CDR1 is LNHNV and CDR2 YYDKDF (reference sequence). The CDR3 length is 14 residues. The CDR3 DNA is TGTGCCACCAGCAGAGGTGTAGCGTCAACTGAAGCTTTCTTT. Translating gives CATSRGVASTEAFF. The complete variable domain, with remaining parts taken from reference TRBV15 and TRBJ1-1, reads DAMVIQNPRYQVTQFGKPVTLSCSQTLNHNVMYWYQQKSSQAPKLLFHYYDKDFNNEADTPDNFQSRRPNTSFCFLDIRSPGLGDTAMYLCATSRGVASTEAFFGQGTRLTVV.

The chain has TRBV5-4 and TRBJ2-7, with 12 bases identical to TRBD1. In germline, CDR1 is SGHNT, CDR2 YYREEE (reference sequence). J gave up 6 bases and V 6 bases, and 7 bases lay outside the gene matches. The CDR3 is 14 amino acids. The CDR3 loop is CASTPGTGGFEQYF. DNA for the CDR3: TGTGCCAGCACCCCGGGGACAGGGGGCTTCGAGCAGTACTTC. The full variable domain, rest sourced from reference TRBV5-4 and TRBJ2-7, is ETGVTQSPTHLIKTRGQQVTLRCSSQSGHNTVSWYQQALGQGPQFIFQYYREEENGRGNFPPRFSGLQFPNYSSELNVNALELDDSALYLCASTPGTGGFEQYFGPGTRLTVT.

This chain uses TRBV5-8 with TRBJ2-6, with a possible D match to TRBD1 (5 bases). There are 17 residues in the CDR3. The germline V and J ends were trimmed by 6 bases and 0 bases, with 16 bases remaining between them. CDR1 is SGHTS and CDR2 is YDEGEE in the germline V gene. The CDR3 DNA reads as TGTGCCAGCATGAATGGGGCCTTCCTCTCTGGGGCCAACGTCCTGACTTTC. It codes for CASMNGAFLSGANVLTF.

J is TRBJ1-1 and V is TRBV2, with TRBD1 as a possible D gene (6 bases). The germline V gene encodes CDR1 SNHLY and CDR2 FYNNEI. This CDR3 has 14 amino acids. The ends were cut back, 10 bases at V and 0 bases at J, with 15 bases in the middle. CDR3 DNA: TGTGCCACCACGGACAGCTGGATGAACACTGAAGCTTTCTTT. It specifies CATTDSWMNTEAFF.

This clone was detected once. V usage is TRBV9 and J usage is TRBJ2-1; 8 bases match TRBD2. Trimming removed 0 bases from V and 1 base from J; junction bases left unmatched: 12. Germline V CDR1 and CDR2: SGDLS, YYNGEE. This CDR3 is 19 amino acids long. In DNA form, the CDR3 reads TGTGCCAGCAGCGTAGAATCCGACGGGAGGGCCGATTCCTACAATGAGCAGTTCTTC. Its protein product is CASSVESDGRADSYNEQFF.

CDR3 nucleotides: TGTGCCAGTAGAAGGGGGGGCCTAAATCAGCCCCAGCATTTT. As protein: CASRRGGLNQPQHF. This chain links TRBV19 with TRBJ1-5, with D possibly matching TRBD1 (6 bases). This CDR3 is built from 14 residues. The ends were cut back, 6 bases at V and 4 bases at J, with 13 bases in the middle. Germline CDR1 LNHDA, CDR2 SQIVND (reference sequence).

In its sample, this clone was seen a few times. V is TRBV5-6 and J is TRBJ1-1; 7 nucleotides match TRBD1. The CDR3 length is 15 residues. V shed 4 bases, J shed 0 bases, and the junction held 6 bases outside the gene matches. CDR1 is SGHDT and CDR2 is YYEEEE in the germline V gene. DNA for the CDR3: TGTGCCAGCAGCCCACAGGGGAGCGTGAACACTGAAGCTTTCTTT. Its protein is CASSPQGSVNTEAFF.

The gene calls are TRBV5-4 and TRBJ2-7, with D perhaps matching TRBD2 (6 bases). The CDR3 runs to 15 residues. The V gene's germline CDR1 is SGHNT and CDR2 YYREEE (reference sequence). V lost 4 bases, J lost 7 bases, and 21 bases lay in between. The CDR3, as DNA: TGTGCCAGCAGCCGAGAGCTCAACGGGGGTGGAGAGCAGTACTTC. Translated, it gives CASSRELNGGGEQYF.

This rearrangement joins TRBV28 to TRBJ2-6; tentative D call: TRBD2 (6 bases). This CDR3 spans 13 amino acids. The V gene's germline CDR1 is MDHEN and CDR2 SYDVKM. Trimming cost V 11 bases and J 3 bases, with 11 bases left between them. This CDR3 is CAVWGVGANVLTF. The CDR3 DNA reads as TGTGCCGTTTGGGGGGTTGGGGCCAACGTCCTGACTTTC. Using reference TRBV28 and TRBJ2-6 for the parts outside the CDR3, the full variable domain is DVKVTQSSRYLVKRTGEKVFLECVQDMDHENMFWYRQDPGLGLRLIYFSYDVKMKEKGDIPEGYSVSREKKERFSLILESASTNQTSMYLCAVWGVGANVLTFGAGSRLTVL.

The chain uses TRBV5-1 and TRBJ1-2; possibly TRBD1 for D (5 bases). The CDR3 is made up of 14 amino acids. Trimming pared 4 bases from V and 4 bases from J, leaving 14 bases between. CDR1 and CDR2 from the germline V gene are SGHRS and YFSETQ. The DNA for the CDR3 is TGCGCCAGCAGCCCCGGGGGGGTTGGCTATGGCTACACCTTC. It codes for CASSPGGVGYGYTF.

The V call is TRBV13, the J call TRBJ1-1; D is ambiguous. Trimming removed 8 bases from V and 2 bases from J, with 18 bases in between. CDR1 is PRHDT, CDR2 FYEKMQ, per germline (reference sequence). This CDR3 has 15 amino acids. The CDR3 loop is CASSTTEHINTEAFF. The CDR3 DNA is TGTGCCAGCTCCACGACGGAGCACATTAACACTGAAGCTTTCTTT.

The chain links TRBV19 to TRBJ1-2; D remains ambiguous. CDR1 and CDR2 from the germline V gene are LNHDA and SQIVND (reference sequence). V was clipped by 5 bases and J by 0 bases, with 4 bases between them. The CDR3 is 12 amino acids. CDR3 sequence reads: CASSQTNYGYTF. The CDR3 nucleotides are TGTGCCAGTAGTCAAACTAACTATGGCTACACCTTC.

V usage is TRBV27 and J usage is TRBJ2-1, with 13 nucleotides matching TRBD2. The CDR3 has 14 amino acids. Germline assignment: CDR1 MNHEY and CDR2 SMNVEV (reference sequence). J was trimmed by 9 bases and V by 5 bases; bases with no gene match: 4. The CDR3 DNA follows: TGTGCCAGCAGTCTCTGGACTAGCGGGAGTGAGCAGTTCTTC. This codes for CASSLWTSGSEQFF.